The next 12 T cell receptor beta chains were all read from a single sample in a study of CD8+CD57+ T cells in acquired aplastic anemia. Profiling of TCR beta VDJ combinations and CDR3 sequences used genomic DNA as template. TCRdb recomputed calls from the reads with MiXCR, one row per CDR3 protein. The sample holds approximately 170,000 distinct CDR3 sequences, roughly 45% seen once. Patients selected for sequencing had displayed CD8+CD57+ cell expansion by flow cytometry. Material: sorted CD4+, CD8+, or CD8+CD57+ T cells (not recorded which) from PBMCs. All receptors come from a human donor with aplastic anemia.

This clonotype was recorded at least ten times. CDR3 loop: CSAVTSGTGELFF. For the CDR3, the DNA is TGCAGTGCTGTGACTAGCGGCACCGGGGAGCTGTTTTTT. The gene calls are TRBV20-1 and TRBJ2-2, with 9 bases that match TRBD2. The CDR3 covers 13 residues. The J segment lost 4 bases and the V segment lost 5 bases, leaving 2 bases of the junction unmatched. From germline, CDR1 is DFQATT and CDR2 SNEGSKA (reference sequence).

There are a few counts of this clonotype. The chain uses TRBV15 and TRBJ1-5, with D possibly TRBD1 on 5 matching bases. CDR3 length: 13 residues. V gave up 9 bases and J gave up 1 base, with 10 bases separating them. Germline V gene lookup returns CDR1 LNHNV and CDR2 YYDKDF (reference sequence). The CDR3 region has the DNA TGTGCCACGTCAAGACAGAGCAATCAGCCCCAGCATTTT. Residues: CATSRQSNQPQHF. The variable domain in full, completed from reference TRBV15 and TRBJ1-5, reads DAMVIQNPRYQVTQFGKPVTLSCSQTLNHNVMYWYQQKSSQAPKLLFHYYDKDFNNEADTPDNFQSRRPNTSFCFLDIRSPGLGDTAMYLCATSRQSNQPQHFGDGTRLSIL.

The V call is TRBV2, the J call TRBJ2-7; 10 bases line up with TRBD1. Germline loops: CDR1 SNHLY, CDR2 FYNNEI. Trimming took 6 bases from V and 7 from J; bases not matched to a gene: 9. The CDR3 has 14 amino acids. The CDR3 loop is CASRPGQGYGEQYV. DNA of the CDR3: TGTGCCAGCAGACCGGGACAGGGGTATGGGGAGCAGTACGTC.

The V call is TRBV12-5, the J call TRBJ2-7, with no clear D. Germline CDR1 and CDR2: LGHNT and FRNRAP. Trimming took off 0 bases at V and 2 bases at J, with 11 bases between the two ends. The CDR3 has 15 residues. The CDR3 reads CASGLVRNNAYEQYF. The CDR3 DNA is TGTGCTAGTGGTTTGGTAAGGAACAACGCCTACGAGCAGTACTTC.

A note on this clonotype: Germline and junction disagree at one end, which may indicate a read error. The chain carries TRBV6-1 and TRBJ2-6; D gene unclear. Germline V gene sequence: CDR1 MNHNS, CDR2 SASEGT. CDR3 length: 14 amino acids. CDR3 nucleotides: TGTGCCAGCAGCGAGGATGTCTGGGCCAACGTCCCGACTTTC. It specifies CASSEDVWANVPTF.

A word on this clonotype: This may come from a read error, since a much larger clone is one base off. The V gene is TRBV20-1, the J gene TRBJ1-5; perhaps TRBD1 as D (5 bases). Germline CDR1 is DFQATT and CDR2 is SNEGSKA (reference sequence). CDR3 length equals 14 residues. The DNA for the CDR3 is TGCGGTGCCGCTTCAGGGCAGCGCAATCAGCCCCAGCATTTT. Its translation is CGAASGQRNQPQHF.

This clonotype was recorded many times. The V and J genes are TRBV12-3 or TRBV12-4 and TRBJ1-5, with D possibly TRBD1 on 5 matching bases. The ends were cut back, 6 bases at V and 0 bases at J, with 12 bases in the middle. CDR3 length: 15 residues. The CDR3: CASRGTWGSNQPQHF. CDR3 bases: TGTGCCAGCAGGGGGACTTGGGGTAGCAATCAGCCCCAGCATTTT.

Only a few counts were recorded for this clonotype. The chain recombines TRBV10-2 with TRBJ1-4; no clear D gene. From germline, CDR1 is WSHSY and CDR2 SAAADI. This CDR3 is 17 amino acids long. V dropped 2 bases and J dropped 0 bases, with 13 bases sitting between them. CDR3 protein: CASSEMRTNPTNEKLFF. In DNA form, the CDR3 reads TGCGCCAGCAGTGAGATGAGGACGAATCCAACTAATGAAAAACTGTTTTTT.

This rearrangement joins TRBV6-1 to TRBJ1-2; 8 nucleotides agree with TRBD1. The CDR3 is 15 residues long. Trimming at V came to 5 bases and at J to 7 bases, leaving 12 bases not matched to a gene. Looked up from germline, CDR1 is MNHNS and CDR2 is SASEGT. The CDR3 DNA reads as TGTGCCAGCAGTCCGGGACAGGCGATTCGATTTGGCTACACCTTC. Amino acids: CASSPGQAIRFGYTF.

The CDR3 nucleotides are TGTGCCAGCAGCTTGACAGGGCTGGGCGGGGAGCTGTTTTTT. It translates to CASSLTGLGGELFF. The rearrangement joins TRBV5-5 to TRBJ2-2; tentative D call: TRBD1 (6 bases). Germline V gives CDR1 SGHKS, CDR2 YYEKEE (reference sequence). V was shortened by 1 base and J by 7 bases, with 11 bases between the two germline ends. The length of the CDR3 is 14 residues.

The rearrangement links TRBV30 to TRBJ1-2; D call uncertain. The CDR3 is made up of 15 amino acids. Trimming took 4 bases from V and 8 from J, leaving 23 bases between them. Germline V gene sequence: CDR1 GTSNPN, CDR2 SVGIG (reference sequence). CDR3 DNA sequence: TGTGCCTGGAAGGGTGGTGGGGAATTGTCGGGAGGCTACACCTTC. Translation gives CAWKGGGELSGGYTF.

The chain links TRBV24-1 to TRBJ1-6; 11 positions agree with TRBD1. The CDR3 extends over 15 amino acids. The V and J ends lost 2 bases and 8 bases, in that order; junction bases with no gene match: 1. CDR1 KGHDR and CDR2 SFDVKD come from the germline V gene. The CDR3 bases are TGTGCCACCAGTGATTGGGACAGGGGGGATTCACCCCTCCACTTT. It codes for CATSDWDRGDSPLHF.